Sequencing of this TCR beta chain was carried out in a study of cytomegalovirus exposure and HLA in healthy donors. Across the study: Around 80 million unique TCR sequences came from HLA-typed donors in an early release.

13 Jbeta primers and 60 Vbeta primers were used for the PCR. Original analysis: Unique TCR beta chains totaled roughly 79 million in a later count, with around 10 million of them shared. Measured with immunoSEQ multiplex PCR; TCRdb has only the in-frame clones, and not every one. The V and J calls and clone size come from that table; D and trimming were worked out from the DNA. This table holds over 100,000 clones, roughly 72% found once. General study points: Previously analyzed data showed that most TCR beta V segments were productive at a frequency of about 90% or about 30%.

Germline V gene lookup returns CDR1 LNHDA and CDR2 SQIVND (reference sequence). J gave up 0 bases and V 6 bases, and 5 bases lay outside the gene matches. The CDR3 runs to 15 residues. A word on this clone: Its antigen is not identified.

The source of this sequence is a male donor in good health and CMV-seronegative. Source material: PBMCs. The rearrangement joins TRBV19 to TRBJ1-5; 7 bases agree with TRBD1. The DNA of the CDR3 is TGTGCCAGTAGCACTCACAGGGGTAGCAATCAGCCCCAGCATTTT. Translation gives CASSTHRGSNQPQHF.